A single T cell receptor (beta chain) is shown here with its context. This clone came up a few times. Its antigen is still unknown. There are no base qualities to consult, and no much larger clone falls within one base. The immunoSEQ platform was used to carry out deep TCRbeta sequencing. On the authors' methods: For further analysis, only productive rearrangements were exported out of the immunoSEQ Analyzer. T cell phenotypes were assigned to bulk TCRbeta clonotypes by matching to single-cell RNA+TCR-seq clones sharing the same TCRbeta sequence. Clone enrichment in tumor was computed as tumor frequency divided by PBMC frequency from bulk TCR sequencing. GLIPH was used to group TCRs into specificity groups, clusters of distinct TCRs likely recognizing common antigens via shared CDR3 motifs. This immuneACCESS table, as held by TCRdb, lists in-frame sequences with V and J called but not all clones. Of the missing ones, under half trace to an unresolved V gene in checked studies; the others have no known cause. D and trimming come from the DNA, and the V and J calls and clone size come from that table. This sample holds approximately 48,000 clones; more than 65% were observed only once. The ten largest clones capture about 4% of the sample.

The sample belongs to a study of T cells in tumors after PD-1 blockade (dated by TCRdb to about 2019). For the study in its entirety: Exclusion criteria were prior checkpoint blockade, use of systemic immunosuppressants, or recent radiotherapy or other anti-cancer therapy within 4 weeks. Patients received pembrolizumab 200 mg every 3 weeks or cemiplimab 350 mg every 2 weeks. A subset of patients also received ongoing daily vismodegib 150 mg during anti-PD-1 treatment. On average, peripheral blood samples yielded approximately 35,000 unique clonotypes and 100,000 to 140,000 TCR templates (range roughly 22,000-280,000). Paired single-cell RNA and TCR sequencing was done in the study on site-matched tumors from patients with BCC or SCC, both before and after anti-PD-1 therapy. To compare clonotypes in blood and tumor, bulk TCR sequencing was done on around 9 peripheral blood samples taken from 5 or 6 patients. RECIST version 1.1 was used to evaluate clinical response. Overall study outcomes, separate from this receptor: About two fifths of tumor TCR clonotypes were detected in blood, and some novel exhausted tumor clones were observed in pre-treatment blood, which was taken as suggesting peripheral recruitment. The source of novel T cell clones was not identified, and lymphoid organs or rare unexpanded clones within the tumor or the tumor periphery could be included among the possible sources.

V is reduced by 3 bases and J by 2 bases, leaving a spacing of 28 bases between them. The cysteine opens and the phenylalanine closes a CDR3 of 20 amino acids. Just the 60-base CDR3 DNA is kept, in frame starting at base 1. CDR1 and CDR2 are drawn from the germline V gene: MDHEN, SYDVKM. This sample's time point label indicates: before anti-PD-1 therapy. Genomic DNA extracted from tumor biopsies or peripheral blood was used for bulk TCRbeta sequencing, with input ranging from 616 ng to 6,004 ng. All patients had histologically proven advanced or metastatic basal or squamous cell carcinoma and were poor candidates for surgical resection. The basal cell carcinoma cohort was made up of under twelve patients, and bulk tumor TCR sequencing was performed for 7 to 9 of these patients.

This specimen consisted of PBMCs, obtained before anti-PD-1 treatment. This clonotype originated in a human donor with basal cell carcinoma. The V and J segments used are TRBV28 and TRBJ1-1; TRBD1 is a weak D gene call, 5 bases matching. The DNA sequence reads TGTGCCAGCAGTTTTCCCGCAGGGAATATTTTGGTCGGGGTTAACACTGAAGCTTTCTTT. Its coded protein is CASSFPAGNILVGVNTEAFF. Extended through the reference TRBV28 and TRBJ1-1 proteins, this CDR3 yields the full variable domain: DVKVTQSSRYLVKRTGEKVFLECVQDMDHENMFWYRQDPGLGLRLIYFSYDVKMKEKGDIPEGYSVSREKKERFSLILESASTNQTSMYLCASSFPAGNILVGVNTEAFFGQGTRLTVV.